This entry is about one TCR beta chain. The V gene's germline CDR1 is WSHSY and CDR2 SAAADI. The CDR3 contains 12 residues. V was clipped by 7 bases and J by 3 bases, with 9 bases between them. The data derive from a study of blood T cell repertoires in COVID-19. About the research overall: Samples of COVID-19 (acute and convalescent) were obtained from the United States, Italy and Spain. PBMCs, B-cell-depleted T cells, or T cells were the source of the cDNA or gDNA that made up the material.

The authors' processing: Cell counts per sample came from amplifying reference gene primers. This table comes from immunoSEQ multiplex PCR, and its TCRdb copy is limited to in-frame clones, with some not included. V and J calls and clone size follow that table, whereas D and trimming were derived from the DNA. The data hold around 97,000 clones, with about 92% observed a single time. The origin of this receptor is a woman older than 75 in a cohort sampled during active COVID-19. V and J are TRBV10-2 and TRBJ1-2; tentative D call: TRBD1 (6 bases). Sequencing was carried out using peripheral blood. This CDR3 reads CASKGGDYGYTF. The CDR3, as DNA: TGCGCCAGCAAGGGGGGGGACTATGGCTACACCTTC.